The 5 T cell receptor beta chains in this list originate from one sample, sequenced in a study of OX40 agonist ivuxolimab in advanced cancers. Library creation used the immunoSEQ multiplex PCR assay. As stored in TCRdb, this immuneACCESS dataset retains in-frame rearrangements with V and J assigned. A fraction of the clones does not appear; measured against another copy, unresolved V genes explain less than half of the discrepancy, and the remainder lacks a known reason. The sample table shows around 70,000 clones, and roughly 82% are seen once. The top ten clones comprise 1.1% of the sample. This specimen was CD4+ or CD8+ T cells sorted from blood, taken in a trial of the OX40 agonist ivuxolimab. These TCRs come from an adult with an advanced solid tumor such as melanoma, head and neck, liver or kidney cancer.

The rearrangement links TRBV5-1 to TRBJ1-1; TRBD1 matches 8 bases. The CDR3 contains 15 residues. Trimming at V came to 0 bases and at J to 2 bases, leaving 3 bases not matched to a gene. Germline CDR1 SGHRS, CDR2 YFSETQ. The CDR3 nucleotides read TGCGCCAGCAGCTTGGGGGACAGGAGAAACACTGAAGCTTTCTTT. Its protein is CASSLGDRRNTEAFF.

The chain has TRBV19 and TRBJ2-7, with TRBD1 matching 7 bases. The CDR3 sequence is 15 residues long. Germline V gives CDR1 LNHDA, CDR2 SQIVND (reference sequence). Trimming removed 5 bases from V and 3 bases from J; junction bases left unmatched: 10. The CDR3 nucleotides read TGTGCCAGTAGTCCCTCCGGGACAGCTATCTACGAGCAGTACTTC. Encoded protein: CASSPSGTAIYEQYF.

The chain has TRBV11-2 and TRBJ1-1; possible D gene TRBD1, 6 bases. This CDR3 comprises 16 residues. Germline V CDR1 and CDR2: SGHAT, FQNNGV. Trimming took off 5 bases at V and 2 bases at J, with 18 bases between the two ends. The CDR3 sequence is CASSLSVGGTNTEAFF. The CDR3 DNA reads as TGTGCCAGCAGCCTCTCCGTCGGGGGCACTAACACTGAAGCTTTCTTT.

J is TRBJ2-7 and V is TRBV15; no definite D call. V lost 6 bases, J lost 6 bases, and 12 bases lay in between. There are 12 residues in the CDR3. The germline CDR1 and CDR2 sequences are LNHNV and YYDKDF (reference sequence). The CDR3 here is CATSLDRVEQYF. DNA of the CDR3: TGTGCCACCAGTCTCGACCGGGTCGAGCAGTACTTC.

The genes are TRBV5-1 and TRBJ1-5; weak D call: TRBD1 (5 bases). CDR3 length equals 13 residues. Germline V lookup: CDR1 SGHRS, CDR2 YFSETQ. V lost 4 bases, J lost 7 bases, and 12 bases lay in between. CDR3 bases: TGCGCCAGCAGCCCGGAAACAGGCCAGCCCCAGCATTTT. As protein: CASSPETGQPQHF.